The TCR beta chain under discussion was sequenced for a study of cytomegalovirus exposure and HLA in healthy donors. V was shortened by 0 bases and J by 6 bases, with 9 bases between the two germline ends. Germline CDR1 reads LNHNV; CDR2 reads YYDKDF (reference sequence). The CDR3 spans 14 residues. Study results and caveats: Later analysis showed most CMV-associated TCR beta chains appearing HLA-restricted. Reported findings show TCR beta sequences accurately forecast HLA-A and HLA-B alleles in most subjects.

Sampled while nominally healthy, donors likely had unrecorded immune exposures. PCR was performed using 60 Vbeta and 13 Jbeta primers. Measured with immunoSEQ multiplex PCR; TCRdb has only the in-frame clones, and not every one. This sample yields 120,000 to 150,000 clones, of which about four fifths are seen a single time; about 3% belongs to the top ten. With regard to this clone: Its antigen is undetermined.

This clonotype was sampled from a female donor in good health and CMV-seronegative. The material sequenced was PBMCs. The J gene is TRBJ1-5, the V gene TRBV15, with a possible D match to TRBD1 (5 bases). The CDR3 sequence is CATSRDPDTQPQHF. Written as DNA, the CDR3 is TGTGCCACCAGCAGAGATCCGGACACTCAGCCCCAGCATTTT.